The present T cell receptor (beta chain) was sequenced within a study of shared clonotypes between healthy human individuals (dated by TCRdb to the early 2020s). Describing the broader study: The cohort comprised two women and three men aged 18 to 49 years. Different laboratories and diverse techniques were used to prepare libraries and sequence TCR repertoires, to increase sequencing depth and limit assay-specific biases. To estimate repertoire size and how much clonotype sharing occurs between individuals, the study deeply sequenced the blood TCR repertoires of five healthy adults. Per donor, leukapheresis produced somewhere between about 0.94 and 9.5 billion PBMCs. Per donor, three plates each were used for CD4 naive and CD4 memory, two for CD8 naive, and one for CD8 memory.

Using the deep immunoSEQ assay, TCR CDR3 regions were amplified from genomic DNA by multiplex PCR. Genomic DNA extracted from each cell subset was distributed evenly over all wells of several immunoSEQ 96-well plates, and each plate served as one replicate. Each replicate PCR for sorted subsets received around 0.2 ug genomic DNA, equal to about 30,000 T cell genomes. Purified libraries were quantified with a Qubit 3.0 fluorometer, sized on a Bioanalyzer 2100, and re-quantified with the KAPA Library Quantification kit. A separate single-read 150-cycle Illumina NextSeq 550 flow cell was used to sequence each immunoSEQ 96-well plate. As for the authors' bioinformatics: Because the immunoSEQ output held only junctional sequences and lacked quality scores, the filtering could not match the filtering applied to full-length reads. To assign V/J genes and CDR3, sequences were annotated against IMGT germline references using PyIR, a Python wrapper for IgBLAST v1.9. Reads were filtered out if the reads had weak V/J assignments (E-value above 1e-6), no CDR3, stop codons, out-of-frame junctions, or ambiguous translated residues. V3J clonotypes were defined as sequences sharing an identical inferred V gene, J gene, and CDR3 amino acid sequence. The percentage overlap between two repertoires was calculated by dividing the number of shared unique clonotypes by the size of the smaller repertoire. Repertoire richness was assessed with RTK rarefaction, the Chao1 estimator, and Recon v2.1 estimates of unobserved clonotypes. Generation probabilities for all TCRbeta clonotypes obtained by the gDNA method from a handful of donors were computed using OLGA. TCRdb holds this immuneACCESS table with in-frame rearrangements only. Some clones are missing; in checked studies, unresolved V genes explain under half, and the rest has no known cause. V and J calls and clone size are as listed in that table; D and trimming were resolved from the DNA. This sample has approximately 2.5 million clones in its table, and approximately 92% of those were observed once. Of the sample, 0.13% to 0.15% falls within the top ten clones.

Compared with germline, V lacks 7 bases and J lacks 3 bases; bases without a gene match: 1. Looking up the germline V gene yields CDR1 ENHRY and CDR2 SYGVKD. From the cysteine through the phenylalanine, the CDR3 covers 13 amino acids. Only the CDR3 region is kept as DNA, spanning 39 bases read in frame from base 1. Of note for this clone: It lacks a known antigen. No per-base quality is available; no much larger clone lies one base away.

Broad study findings and their caveats: Because the study included a small number of donors, the genetic and exposure-history diversity represented was limited. Pairwise subsampling indicated that sequencing depth was expected to affect the degree of clonotype sharing among donors. Incomplete sequencing was indicated by rarefaction of sorted-subset datasets, despite the large sequencing depth. Sampling was restricted to blood, and TCR repertoires in tissue are likely to differ from TCR repertoires in blood. Naive subsets generally had larger estimated clonotype richness than memory subsets did. Compared with non-shared clonotypes, clonotypes shared by all four sorted-subset donors had higher generation probabilities. When four donors were compared, the shared fraction of clonotypes was around 4.6% for naive CD4, approximately 3.5% for naive CD8, 2% to 2.5% for memory CD4, and 0.35% to 0.5% for memory CD8.

Donors were healthy HIV-negative adults with no recently reported acute infections or vaccinations. All donors were Caucasian adults living in Nashville, Tennessee, USA. CD4+ T cells were enriched by magnetic negative selection; naive cells were then positively selected on CD45RA, and the negative fraction formed the memory subset. Blood was collected by leukapheresis, and PBMCs were isolated by Ficoll-Histopaque density gradient centrifugation and then cryopreserved in liquid nitrogen vapor phase. Purity and quantity of every magnetically sorted T cell population were checked by analytical flow cytometry. Genomic DNA was isolated from every sorted fraction and measured by UV absorbance on a Nanodrop 2000c.

The source is a man younger than 30 in good health. The chain is assembled from TRBV10-3 and TRBJ1-3, with 9 central nucleotides matching TRBD1. The source material was naive CD4+ T cells sorted from blood. In the paper's terms, the cell subset or site label means: CD45RA+ positively selected. The DNA reads TGTGCCATCACGGACAGGGGTGGAAACACCATATATTTT. This codes for CAITDRGGNTIYF.